This is a list of T cell receptor beta chains from one sample in a study of shared clonotypes between healthy human individuals. Profiled with immunoSEQ multiplex PCR; TCRdb holds only in-frame clones, not every one. The sample comprises some 1.5 million clones, around 95% of which are singletons, and roughly 1.2% rests with the top ten. The sequenced sample was naive CD4+ T cells sorted from blood. The receptor source for this set is a man between 25 and 39 years old in good health. CDR3s include the opening cysteine and the closing phenylalanine or tryptophan. The order of the fields is D gene, CDR3 length, V gene, clone size, J gene, CDR3 DNA, CDR3 protein. A D gene is named only where the DNA matches it firmly. The size of a clone is reported for some rows only, either as once, few or many, or as a class for expanded clones.

>-|13|TRBV30|-|TRBJ2-5
TGTGCCTGGAGAGGCAGCGGGCCGGAGACCCAGTACTTC
CAWRGSGPETQYF
>TRBD2|18|TRBV5-6|once|TRBJ2-7
TGTGCCAGCAGCTTTTTGACTAGCGGGAGTGGGAACTCCTACGAGCAGTACTTC
CASSFLTSGSGNSYEQYF
>-|19|TRBV15|-|TRBJ1-3
TGTGCCACCAGCAGAGCGAGGGCCGGGAGGGGTGCCTCTGGAAACACCATATATTTT
CATSRARAGRGASGNTIYF
>-|12|TRBV7-9|once|TRBJ2-3
TGTGCCAGCAGCTCAGTGGGAGATACGCAGTATTTT
CASSSVGDTQYF
>TRBD1|15|TRBV7-9|-|TRBJ2-4
TGTGCCAGCAGCTTAGTAGGGGACAGCAAAAACATTCAGTACTTC
CASSLVGDSKNIQYF
>-|14|TRBV19|-|TRBJ1-5
TGTGTCAGTAGTATGTCGGCCGGAAATCAGCCCCAGCATTTT
CVSSMSAGNQPQHF
>-|13|TRBV9|-|TRBJ2-5
TGTGCCAGCAGCGTAGATACCAGGGAGACCCAGTACTTC
CASSVDTRETQYF
>-|14|TRBV7-8|-|TRBJ2-2
TGTGCCAGCAGCTTAAGGGCGAACACCGGGGAGCTGTTTTTT
CASSLRANTGELFF
>TRBD2|15|TRBV19|-|TRBJ2-2
TGTGCCAGTATGCGGCCTAGCGGGTTCACCGGGGAGCTGTTTTTT
CASMRPSGFTGELFF
>TRBD1|15|TRBV6-6|-|TRBJ2-4
TGTGCCAGCAGTCAACTCTTAGGGGGCATCGGCATTCAGTACTTC
CASSQLLGGIGIQYF
>TRBD2|15|TRBV7-9|-|TRBJ2-7
TGTGCCAGCAGCCTCGGGACTAGCGGCACCTACGAGCAGTACTTC
CASSLGTSGTYEQYF
>-|14|TRBV7-9|-|TRBJ2-7
TGTGCCAGCAGCTTGGTTGGGGGAAGTTACGAGCAGTACTTC
CASSLVGGSYEQYF
>TRBD2|16|TRBV7-2|-|TRBJ2-1
TGTGCCAGCAGCTTACGAGCGGGAGGGCCTTTTGATGAGCAGTTCTTC
CASSLRAGGPFDEQFF
>TRBD2|17|TRBV5-6|-|TRBJ2-2
TGTGCCAGCAGCTTGAGGGGACTAGCGGGAGTCAAGGGGGAGCTGTTTTTT
CASSLRGLAGVKGELFF
>-|16|TRBV4-1|-|TRBJ2-7
TGCGCCAGCAGCCAAGATAGGGGCGGAGGAAAGTACGAGCAGTACTTC
CASSQDRGGGKYEQYF
>-|14|TRBV5-5|-|TRBJ2-1
TGTGCCAGCAGCTGGCAAGTTTCCTACAATGAGCAGTTCTTC
CASSWQVSYNEQFF
>-|14|TRBV28|once|TRBJ2-2
TGTGCCAGCAGTTTGGAAGGGGTGAACGGGGAGCTGTTTTTT
CASSLEGVNGELFF
>-|14|TRBV9|once|TRBJ2-3
TGTGCCAGCAGCGCGACAGTGGGAACAGATACGCAGTATTTT
CASSATVGTDTQYF
>-|14|TRBV6-1|few|TRBJ1-5
TGTGCCAGCAGTGGAGTTTTCGGCAATCAGCCCCAGCATTTT
CASSGVFGNQPQHF
>TRBD2|15|TRBV18|-|TRBJ2-1
TGTGCCAGCTCACAAGGTCTAGCGGGAGTCAATGAGCAGTTCTTC
CASSQGLAGVNEQFF
>TRBD1|15|TRBV18|-|TRBJ1-5
TGTGCCAGCTCAGACGGGACAGGAGGGAATCAGCCCCAGCATTTT
CASSDGTGGNQPQHF
>-|15|TRBV9|-|TRBJ2-1
TGTGCCAGCAGCGTTACAGGGACGTCCTACAATGAGCAGTTCTTC
CASSVTGTSYNEQFF
>-|14|TRBV29-1|-|TRBJ2-1
TGCAGCGCAATTCCGGGACGCGGCTACAATGAGCAGTTCTTC
CSAIPGRGYNEQFF
>-|11|TRBV4-3|-|TRBJ2-7
TGCGCCAGCAGCCACCTTAACGAGCAGTACTTC
CASSHLNEQYF
>-|14|TRBV2|-|TRBJ1-5
TGTGCCAGCAGTGCTGAGGGAAAGGGACAGCCCCAGCATTTT
CASSAEGKGQPQHF
>-|17|TRBV7-2|-|TRBJ1-2
TGTGCCAGCAGCTTAGGTCCAATTTCACCCGTTAGCTATGGCTACACCTTC
CASSLGPISPVSYGYTF
>-|15|TRBV7-9|-|TRBJ2-7
TGTGCCAGCGGCGGGGGAAGGGGGTCTTCCTACGAGCAGTACTTC
CASGGGRGSSYEQYF
>-|14|TRBV28|-|TRBJ1-5
TGTGCCAGCAGTTTAAGGGTCTTGGGTCAGCCCCAGCATTTT
CASSLRVLGQPQHF
>-|13|TRBV7-2|-|TRBJ2-4
TGTGCCAGCAGCTCCCTAAATTATTCGGCTCAGTACTTC
CASSSLNYSAQYF
>-|13|TRBV7-3|-|TRBJ2-1
TGTGCCAGCAGCTTATCTAGAAGCAATGAGCAGTTCTTC
CASSLSRSNEQFF
>-|13|TRBV10-2|-|TRBJ2-3
TGCGCCAGCAGTGACCCCGACACAGATACGCAGTATTTT
CASSDPDTDTQYF
>-|14|TRBV2|once|TRBJ2-3
TGTGCCAGCAGCCCCCAGATGCAGGTTATAACGCAGTATTTT
CASSPQMQVITQYF
>-|15|TRBV27|-|TRBJ2-7
TGTGCCAGCAGTTTATTCCCTCTTAACAGCTACGAGCAGTACTTC
CASSLFPLNSYEQYF
>TRBD1|16|TRBV7-2|few|TRBJ1-5
TGTGCCAGCAGCTTAGGCAGGGGGCCGAGCAATCAGCCCCAGCATTTT
CASSLGRGPSNQPQHF
>TRBD2|14|TRBV11-2|-|TRBJ2-7
TGTGCCAGCGGGACTAGCGGGAGAGCTGACGAGCAGTACTTC
CASGTSGRADEQYF
>TRBD2|14|TRBV7-2|-|TRBJ2-3
TGTGCCAGCAGCTCATCCTTACTAGCGAGCAGCGAGTATTTT
CASSSSLLASSEYF
>TRBD1|16|TRBV4-1|-|TRBJ2-7
TGCGCCAGCAGCCAAATCTCCGGGACAGGGTGGAGGGAGCAGTACTTC
CASSQISGTGWREQYF
>TRBD1|16|TRBV11-3|-|TRBJ2-3
TGTGCCAGCAGCGTAGGGGACAGGGGAACCACAGATACGCAGTATTTT
CASSVGDRGTTDTQYF
>TRBD1|14|TRBV5-1|-|TRBJ2-5
TGCGCCAGCAGCTGGGACAGGGGGATCGAGACCCAGTACTTC
CASSWDRGIETQYF
>TRBD2|13|TRBV29-1|-|TRBJ2-5
TGCAGCGCGTTAGCGGGAGATGGGGAGACCCAGTACTTC
CSALAGDGETQYF
>-|14|TRBV11-3|-|TRBJ2-2
TGTGCCAGCAGCCGAGGCTTTCAGACAGGGGAGCTGTTTTTT
CASSRGFQTGELFF
>TRBD1|15|TRBV7-2|-|TRBJ2-7
TGTGCCAGCAGCCTAGGGGGACAGGGGTTCTACGAGCAGTACTTC
CASSLGGQGFYEQYF
>-|15|TRBV10-2|-|TRBJ1-5
TGCGCCAGCATGGAAGGTCCCAGATGGAATCAGCCCCAGCATTTT
CASMEGPRWNQPQHF
>-|15|TRBV5-1|-|TRBJ2-5
TGCGCCAGCAGCCTCCTTGGGACGGCGCAAGAGACCCAGTACTTC
CASSLLGTAQETQYF
>TRBD1|14|TRBV5-1|-|TRBJ2-3
TGCGCCAGCCGGACAGGCGGACGCACAGATACGCAGTATTTT
CASRTGGRTDTQYF
>TRBD1|17|TRBV11-3|-|TRBJ2-5
TGTGCCAGCTCCCCCCCGGCCCCGACAGGGTACCAAGAGACCCAGTACTTC
CASSPPAPTGYQETQYF
>-|12|TRBV5-4|few|TRBJ2-7
TGTGCCAGCAGCTTGGGATACTACGAGCAGTACTTC
CASSLGYYEQYF
>-|14|TRBV9|-|TRBJ2-7
TGTGCCAGCAGCGTAGACAGGAGTACCGACGAGCAGTACTTC
CASSVDRSTDEQYF
>TRBD1|14|TRBV11-3|-|TRBJ2-7
TGTGCCAGCAGCTCCGGGACAGGGTCAGGCGAGCAGTACTTC
CASSSGTGSGEQYF
>-|12|TRBV6-6|-|TRBJ1-3
TGTGCCAGCAGTTACGAAGCAGTACAAATATATTTT
CASSYEAVQIYF
>TRBD2|17|TRBV27|-|TRBJ2-2
TGTGCCAGCAGTTTCTACGGGACTAGCGGTTACACCGGGGAGCTGTTTTTT
CASSFYGTSGYTGELFF
>TRBD2|15|TRBV4-1|-|TRBJ2-7
TGCGCCAGCAGCCCCCGACTAGCGGGATCCTACGAGCAGTACTTC
CASSPRLAGSYEQYF
>-|13|TRBV2|once|TRBJ1-1
TGTGCCGAATCGACAGACGAGAACACTGAAGCTTTCTTT
CAESTDENTEAFF
>TRBD2|20|TRBV4-1|-|TRBJ2-3
TGCGCCAGCAGCCCGTTTCAGCTAGCGGGAAGAATAAAACTCACAGATACGCAGTATTTT
CASSPFQLAGRIKLTDTQYF
>-|18|TRBV18|-|TRBJ1-1
TGTGCCAGCTCAAGGGACTTCTCCTCCCTCTCTGCGAACACTGAAGCTTTCTTT
CASSRDFSSLSANTEAFF
>-|11|TRBV6-5|once|TRBJ2-7
TGTGCCAGCAGCGCGGCATACGAGCAGTACTTC
CASSAAYEQYF
>-|14|TRBV2|-|TRBJ2-7
TGTGCCAGCAGTCAACAGGTGAACGTCGACGAGCAGTACTTC
CASSQQVNVDEQYF